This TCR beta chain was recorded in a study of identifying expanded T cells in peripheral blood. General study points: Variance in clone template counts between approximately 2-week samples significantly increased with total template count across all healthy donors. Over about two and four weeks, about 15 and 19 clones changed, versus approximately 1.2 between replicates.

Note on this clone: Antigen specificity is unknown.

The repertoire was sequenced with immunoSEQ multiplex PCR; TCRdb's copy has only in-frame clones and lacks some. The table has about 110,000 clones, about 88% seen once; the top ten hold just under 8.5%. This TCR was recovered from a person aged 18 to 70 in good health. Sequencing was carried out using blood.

As DNA, the CDR3 is TGCGCCAGCAGCTCGTACCGAGGGACCGGGGAGCTGTTTTTT. It translates to CASSSYRGTGELFF. The chain recombines TRBV5-1 with TRBJ2-2, with D maybe TRBD2 (5 bases). The CDR3 extends over 14 amino acids. Trimming pared 3 bases from V and 5 bases from J, leaving 11 bases between. Germline V gene sequence: CDR1 SGHRS, CDR2 YFSETQ. The entire variable domain, with the rest obtained from reference TRBV5-1 and TRBJ2-2, is as follows: KAGVTQTPRYLIKTRGQQVTLSCSPISGHRSVSWYQQTPGQGLQFLFEYFSETQRNKGNFPGRFSGRQFSNSRSEMNVSTLELGDSALYLCASSSYRGTGELFFGEGSRLTVL.